One and the same sample provided the 18 T cell receptor beta chains below, sequenced in a study of CD8 T cells in Susac syndrome (dated by TCRdb to between 2018 and 2021). Libraries were made using the immunoSEQ multiplex PCR assay. RNA was extracted using the RNeasy kit, and roughly 0.5 to 1 microgram was reverse transcribed with random hexamers. In-frame beta chains were kept once TCRdb had trimmed the public reads at Q25 with fastp and called clones with MiXCR. Rows with a matching CDR3 protein are joined into one entry that keeps the most common DNA and genes. The sample contains tens of thousands of distinct CDR3 sequences, more than 85% of them found a single time. Roughly 0.5% of the sample rests with the top ten. The specimen sequenced was CD8+ T cells from PBMCs. These receptors were collected from a human donor with Susac syndrome.

The chain couples TRBV1 to TRBJ2-1; the table's D gene call, TRBD2, was not cross checked with the DNA. TRBV1 is designated a pseudogene. This CDR3 has 16 residues. CDR3 in DNA: TGCACCAGCAGCCAAGTGCGGCTAGCGGCATACAATGAGCAGTTCTTC. Translating gives CTSSQVRLAAYNEQFF.

The rearrangement links TRBV11-2 to TRBJ2-5; 7 positions agree with TRBD1. The V gene's germline CDR1 is SGHAT and CDR2 FQNNGV. The CDR3 loop spans 13 amino acids. With V trimmed by 5 bases and J by 12 bases, 12 bases remained unmatched. CDR3 nucleotide sequence: TGTGCCAGCAGCCGTGTGGGACAGCTAAAGGAGTACTTC. Translation gives CASSRVGQLKEYF.

The chain joins TRBV5-4 to TRBJ2-5; the match to TRBD2 covers 7 bases. This CDR3 is 14 amino acids long. The germline V gene has CDR1 SGHNT and CDR2 YYREEE (reference sequence). Losses at the gene ends were 4 bases for V and 5 bases for J; bases not matched to a gene: 8. CDR3 sequence: CASSPSGAEETQYF. The CDR3 nucleotides are TGTGCCAGCAGCCCGAGCGGGGCTGAGGAGACCCAGTACTTC.

The CDR3 DNA reads TGCGCCAGCAGCCAAGATTCCGGGGGCAACGAGCAGTACTTC. Encoded protein: CASSQDSGGNEQYF. The rearrangement joins TRBV4-3 to TRBJ2-7; either TRBD1 or TRBD2 may supply D (6 bases each). The CDR3 has 14 residues. The germline V and J ends were trimmed by 0 bases and 5 bases, with 11 bases remaining between them. The germline gives CDR1 LGHNA, CDR2 YSLEER.

V and J are TRBV21-1 and TRBJ2-7; the table assigns TRBD2, which was not confirmed against the DNA. TRBV21-1 is assigned pseudogene status. The CDR3 is 15 residues long. The CDR3 nucleotides read TGTGCCAGCAGCAGAGGGACAAGCTTTCGGTACGAGCAGTACTTC. Encoded protein: CASSRGTSFRYEQYF.

The CDR3 nucleotides read TGCGCCAGCAGCGGGGACAGCACAGATACGCAGTATTTT. Translated, it gives CASSGDSTDTQYF. This chain uses TRBV5-1 with TRBJ2-3; D possibly matches TRBD1 or TRBD2 (5 bases each). CDR1 and CDR2 (germline): SGHRS, YFSETQ. The ends were cut back, 4 bases at V and 0 bases at J, with 6 bases in the middle. The CDR3 has 13 amino acids.

This clonotype appeared a single time. The chain recombines TRBV20-1 with TRBJ2-2; D uncertain. V was trimmed by 0 bases and J by 2 bases, leaving 16 bases between them. Germline-derived CDR1 and CDR2 are DFQATT and SNEGSKA (reference sequence). There are 17 residues in the CDR3. The CDR3 spells CSARDLEPNVNTGELFF. The CDR3 nucleotides read TGCAGTGCTAGAGATCTCGAACCCAACGTAAACACCGGGGAGCTGTTTTTT.

This clonotype was seen once. The gene calls are TRBV19 and TRBJ2-1; 9 positions match TRBD2. This CDR3 has 15 amino acids. V lost 6 bases and J lost 4; bases outside the gene matches: 7. The germline gives CDR1 LNHDA, CDR2 SQIVND (reference sequence). CDR3 nucleotide sequence: TGTGCCAGTAGACCAGCGGGAGGCCGATACAATGAGCAGTTCTTC. This codes for CASRPAGGRYNEQFF.

The gene calls are TRBV20-1 and TRBJ2-1; D uncertain. V was pared by 6 bases and J by 9 bases, with 18 bases between. Per the germline V gene, CDR1 is DFQATT and CDR2 is SNEGSKA (reference sequence). The CDR3 extends over 13 amino acids. For the CDR3, the DNA is TGCAGTGCCGGGCTACGGCTAGTCGTTGAGCAGTTCTTC. Protein product: CSAGLRLVVEQFF.

In this sample, this clonotype turned up once. V and J are TRBV29-1 and TRBJ2-5, with unresolved D. The germline V gene has CDR1 SQVTM and CDR2 ANQGSEA. The V end was cut by 7 bases, the J end by 5 bases, with 14 bases between. CDR3 length: 12 amino acids. The CDR3 sequence: CSAPGKRETQYF. CDR3 DNA sequence: TGCAGCGCTCCTGGCAAACGGGAGACCCAGTACTTC.

The rearrangement uses TRBV4-2 and TRBJ2-2, with TRBD2 matching 10 bases. V was pared by 0 bases and J by 5 bases, with 12 bases of the junction left unmatched. The length of the CDR3 is 19 residues. Germline assignment: CDR1 LGHNA and CDR2 YNFKEQ. The CDR3 DNA reads as TGTGCCAGCAGCCAAGATCCCGCCAGCGGGAGGGCCCGAACCGGGGAGCTGTTTTTT. Residues: CASSQDPASGRARTGELFF.

The CDR3 DNA reads TGTGCCTGGAGTTTACGGGGAGGAACAGATACGCAGTATTTT. Protein product: CAWSLRGGTDTQYF. The chain has TRBV30 and TRBJ2-3, with a weak D call TRBD2 (6 bases). Trimming left V 2 bases short and J 3 bases short, with 12 bases between. The CDR3 sequence is 14 residues long. Germline lookup yields CDR1 GTSNPN and CDR2 SVGIG (reference sequence).

V usage is TRBV20-1 and J usage is TRBJ2-1, with a possible D match to TRBD2 (5 bases). Per the germline V gene, CDR1 is DFQATT and CDR2 is SNEGSKA (reference sequence). The CDR3 length is 15 residues. Deletions cut 3 bases from V and 1 base from J, with 13 bases between. CDR3 residues: CSARGSERSYNEQFF. In DNA form, the CDR3 reads TGCAGTGCTAGGGGGAGCGAGCGATCCTACAATGAGCAGTTCTTC.

The J gene is TRBJ2-7, the V gene TRBV27; D gene uncertain. V was clipped by 8 bases and J by 4 bases, with 15 bases between them. From germline, CDR1 is MNHEY and CDR2 SMNVEV (reference sequence). The CDR3 has 13 amino acids. The CDR3 DNA follows: TGTGCCAGCTCCTTGATACCGGAATACGAGCAGTACTTC. It is translated as CASSLIPEYEQYF.

The rearrangement joins TRBV24-1 to TRBJ2-7; 10 bases map to TRBD1. Germline values: CDR1 KGHDR, CDR2 SFDVKD. Trimming took 3 bases from V and 5 from J; bases not matched to a gene: 6. The CDR3 totals 15 residues. The CDR3 here is CATSDPRDRGDEQYF. Here the CDR3 DNA reads TGTGCCACCAGTGATCCCCGGGACAGGGGCGACGAGCAGTACTTC.

In its sample, this clonotype was seen once. The V gene is TRBV6-5, the J gene TRBJ1-1, with D tentatively TRBD1 (6 bases). The germline V and J ends were trimmed by 6 bases and 5 bases, with 16 bases remaining between them. There are 14 residues in the CDR3. Germline assignment: CDR1 MNHEY and CDR2 SVGAGI. Here the CDR3 reads CASSLDGGGTEAFF. The CDR3 region has the DNA TGTGCCAGCAGCCTCGATGGGGGCGGAACTGAAGCTTTCTTT.

This chain joins TRBV25-1 and TRBJ2-5; D may be TRBD2 (5 bases). Germline CDR1 MGHDK, CDR2 SYGVNS. Trimming shortened V by 5 bases and J by 2 bases, and 12 bases separated the two germline ends. The CDR3 covers 14 residues. The CDR3 nucleotides are TGTGCCAGCAGTCCCAATGAGGGACAAGAGACCCAGTACTTC. This sequence encodes CASSPNEGQETQYF.

In nucleotides, the CDR3 is TGCGCCAGCAGCCAAGACAACTCCTACGAGCAGTACTTC. Protein: CASSQDNSYEQYF. This rearrangement joins TRBV4-1 to TRBJ2-7; D unresolved. Germline assignment: CDR1 MGHRA and CDR2 YSYEKL. This CDR3 contains 13 residues. V gave up 0 bases and J gave up 0 bases, with 3 bases separating them.